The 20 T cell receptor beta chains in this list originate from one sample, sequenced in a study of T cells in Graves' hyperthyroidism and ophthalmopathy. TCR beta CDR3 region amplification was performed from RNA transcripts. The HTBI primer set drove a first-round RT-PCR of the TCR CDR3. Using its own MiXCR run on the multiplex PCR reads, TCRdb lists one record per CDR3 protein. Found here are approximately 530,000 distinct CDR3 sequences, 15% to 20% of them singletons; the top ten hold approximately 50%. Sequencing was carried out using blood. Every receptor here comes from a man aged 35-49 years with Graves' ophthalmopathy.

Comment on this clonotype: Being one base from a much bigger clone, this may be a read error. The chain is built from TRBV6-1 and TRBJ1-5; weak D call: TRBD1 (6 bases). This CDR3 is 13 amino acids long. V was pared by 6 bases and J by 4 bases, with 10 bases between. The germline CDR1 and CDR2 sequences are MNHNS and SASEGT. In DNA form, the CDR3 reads TGTGCCAGCAGCCGACAGGAAAATCAGCCCCAGCATTTT. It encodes CASSRQENQPQHF.

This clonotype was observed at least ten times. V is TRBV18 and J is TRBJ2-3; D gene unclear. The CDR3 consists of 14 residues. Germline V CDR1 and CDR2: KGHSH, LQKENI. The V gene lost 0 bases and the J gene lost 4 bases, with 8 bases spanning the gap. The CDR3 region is CASSPPPAADTQYF. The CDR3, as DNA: TGTGCCAGCTCACCACCGCCGGCGGCAGATACGCAGTATTTT.

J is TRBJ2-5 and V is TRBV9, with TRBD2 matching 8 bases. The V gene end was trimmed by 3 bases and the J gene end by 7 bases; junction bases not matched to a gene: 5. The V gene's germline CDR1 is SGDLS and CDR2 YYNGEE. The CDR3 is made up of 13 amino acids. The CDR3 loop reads CASSAGGQGTQYF. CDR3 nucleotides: TGTGCCAGCAGCGCGGGGGGGCAGGGGACCCAGTACTTC.

CDR3 protein: CRYSTGTYEQYF. The CDR3 nucleotides are TGCAGGTACTCGACAGGTACCTACGAGCAGTACTTC. The V and J genes are TRBV20-1 and TRBJ2-7, with D possibly being TRBD1 (6 bases). Per germline, CDR1 DFQATT and CDR2 SNEGSKA (reference sequence). CDR3 size: 12 residues.

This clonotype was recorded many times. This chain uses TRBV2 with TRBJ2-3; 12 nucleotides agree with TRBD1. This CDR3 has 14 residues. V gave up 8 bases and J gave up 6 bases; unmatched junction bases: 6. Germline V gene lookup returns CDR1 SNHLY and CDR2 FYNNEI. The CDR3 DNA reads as TGTGCCAGCGCGAGGGACAGGGGGCAGGATACGCAGTATTTT. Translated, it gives CASARDRGQDTQYF.

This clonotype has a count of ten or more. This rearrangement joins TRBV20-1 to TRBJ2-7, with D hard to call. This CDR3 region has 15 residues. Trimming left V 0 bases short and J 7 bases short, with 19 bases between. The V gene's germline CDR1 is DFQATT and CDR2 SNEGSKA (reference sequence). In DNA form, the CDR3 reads TGCAGTGCTAGAGATCGAACTAACCCGTTGGGAGAGCAGTACTTC. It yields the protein CSARDRTNPLGEQYF.

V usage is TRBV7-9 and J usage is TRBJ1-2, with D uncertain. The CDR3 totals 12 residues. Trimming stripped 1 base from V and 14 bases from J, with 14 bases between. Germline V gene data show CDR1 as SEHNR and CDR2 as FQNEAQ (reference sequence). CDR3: CASSLEDREGTF. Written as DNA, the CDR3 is TGTGCCAGCAGCTTAGAAGACCGGGAGGGTACCTTC.

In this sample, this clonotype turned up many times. The CDR3 DNA follows: TGTGCCAGCAGCAAGAATACGGGACTAGCGGGTTCCTACGAGCAGTACTTC. As protein: CASSKNTGLAGSYEQYF. The genes are TRBV7-2 and TRBJ2-7; TRBD2 matches at 12 bases. V lost 5 bases to trimming and J lost 1 base; unmatched junction nucleotides: 9. The CDR3 has 17 residues. Germline V gene sequence: CDR1 SGHTA, CDR2 FQGNSA.

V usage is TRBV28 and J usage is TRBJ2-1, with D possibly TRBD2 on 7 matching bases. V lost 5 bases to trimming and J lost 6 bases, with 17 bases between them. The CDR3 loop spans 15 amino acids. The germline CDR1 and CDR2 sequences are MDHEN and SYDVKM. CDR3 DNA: TGTGCCAGCAGTACAGGACGGGGGGCGCCCAATGAGCAGTTCTTC. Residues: CASSTGRGAPNEQFF.

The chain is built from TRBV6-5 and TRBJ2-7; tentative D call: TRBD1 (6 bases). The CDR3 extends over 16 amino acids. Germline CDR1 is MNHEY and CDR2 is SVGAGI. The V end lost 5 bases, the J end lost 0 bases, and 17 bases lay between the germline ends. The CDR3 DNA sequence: TGTGCCAGCAGTACACTGACCGACAGGACCTCCTACGAGCAGTACTTC. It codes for CASSTLTDRTSYEQYF.

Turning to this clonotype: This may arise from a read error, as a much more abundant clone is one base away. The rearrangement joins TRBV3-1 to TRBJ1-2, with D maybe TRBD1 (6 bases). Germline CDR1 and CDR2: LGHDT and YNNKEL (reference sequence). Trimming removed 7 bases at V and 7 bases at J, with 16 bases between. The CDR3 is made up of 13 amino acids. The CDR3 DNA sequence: TGTGCCAGCAACCCCGGGCTACAGGGTGGCTACACCTTC. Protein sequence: CASNPGLQGGYTF.

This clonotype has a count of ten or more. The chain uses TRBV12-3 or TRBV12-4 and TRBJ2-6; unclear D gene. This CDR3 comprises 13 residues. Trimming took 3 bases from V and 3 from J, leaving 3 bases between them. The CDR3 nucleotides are TGTGCCAGCAGTTTCGTTGGGGCCAACGTCCTGACTTTC. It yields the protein CASSFVGANVLTF.

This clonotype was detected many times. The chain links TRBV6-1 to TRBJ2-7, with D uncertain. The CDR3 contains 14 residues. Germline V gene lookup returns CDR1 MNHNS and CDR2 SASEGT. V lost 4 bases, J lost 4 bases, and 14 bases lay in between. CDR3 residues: CASSVDWRSYEQYF. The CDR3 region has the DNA TGTGCCAGCAGTGTCGACTGGAGATCTTACGAGCAGTACTTC.

The CDR3 nucleotides are TGTGCCAGCAGTTACTCCGGACTAGCGGAGGCAGATACGCAGTATTTT. It codes for CASSYSGLAEADTQYF. V and J are TRBV6-2 or TRBV6-3 and TRBJ2-3, with TRBD2 matching over 10 bases. V dropped 0 bases and J dropped 4; count of bases not matched to a gene: 4. This CDR3 contains 16 residues. CDR1 and CDR2 from the germline V gene are MNHEY and SVGEGT.

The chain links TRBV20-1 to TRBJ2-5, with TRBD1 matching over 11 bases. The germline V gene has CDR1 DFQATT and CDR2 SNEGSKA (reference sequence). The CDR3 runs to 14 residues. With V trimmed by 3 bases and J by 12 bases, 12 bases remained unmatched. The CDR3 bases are TGCAGTGCTAGCCCCGGGACAGGGGGTAGTCGGGAGTACTTC. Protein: CSASPGTGGSREYF.

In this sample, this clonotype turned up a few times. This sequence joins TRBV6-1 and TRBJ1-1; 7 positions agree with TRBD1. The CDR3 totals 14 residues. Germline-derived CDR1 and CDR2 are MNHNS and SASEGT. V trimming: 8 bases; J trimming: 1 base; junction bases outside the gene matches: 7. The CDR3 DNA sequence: TGTGCCAGCCTTACAGGGGCGGGGAACACTGAAGCTTTCTTT. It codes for CASLTGAGNTEAFF.

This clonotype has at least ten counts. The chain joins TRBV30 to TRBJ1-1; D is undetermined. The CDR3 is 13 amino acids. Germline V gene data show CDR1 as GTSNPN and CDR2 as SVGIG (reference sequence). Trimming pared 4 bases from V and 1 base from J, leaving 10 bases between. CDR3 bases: TGTGCCTGGACTTCGGATACGAACACTGAAGCTTTCTTT. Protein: CAWTSDTNTEAFF.

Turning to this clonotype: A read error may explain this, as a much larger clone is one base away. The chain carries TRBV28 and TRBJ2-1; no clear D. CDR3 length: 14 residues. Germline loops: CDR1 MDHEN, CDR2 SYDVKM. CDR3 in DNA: TGTGTCAGCAGTTTCCTTTCGGGTCACAATGAGCAGTTCTTC. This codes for CVSSFLSGHNEQFF. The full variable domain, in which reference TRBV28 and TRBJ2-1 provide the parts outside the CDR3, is DVKVTQSSRYLVKRTGEKVFLECVQDMDHENMFWYRQDPGLGLRLIYFSYDVKMKEKGDIPEGYSVSREKKERFSLILESASTNQTSMYLCVSSFLSGHNEQFFGPGTRLTVL.

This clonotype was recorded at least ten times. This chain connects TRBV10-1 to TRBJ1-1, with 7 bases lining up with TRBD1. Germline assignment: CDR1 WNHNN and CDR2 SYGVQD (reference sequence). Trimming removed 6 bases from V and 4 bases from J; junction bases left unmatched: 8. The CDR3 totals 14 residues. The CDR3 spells CASRKDRDGTEAFF. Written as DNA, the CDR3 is TGCGCCAGCAGGAAAGACAGGGACGGCACTGAAGCTTTCTTT.

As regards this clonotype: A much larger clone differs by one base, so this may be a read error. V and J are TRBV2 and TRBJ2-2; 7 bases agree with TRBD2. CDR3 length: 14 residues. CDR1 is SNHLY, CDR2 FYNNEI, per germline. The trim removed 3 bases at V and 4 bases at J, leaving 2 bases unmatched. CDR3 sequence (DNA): TGTGCCAGCAGTGATCTAGCGGCCACCGGGGAGCTGTTTTTT. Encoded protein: CASSDLAATGELFF.